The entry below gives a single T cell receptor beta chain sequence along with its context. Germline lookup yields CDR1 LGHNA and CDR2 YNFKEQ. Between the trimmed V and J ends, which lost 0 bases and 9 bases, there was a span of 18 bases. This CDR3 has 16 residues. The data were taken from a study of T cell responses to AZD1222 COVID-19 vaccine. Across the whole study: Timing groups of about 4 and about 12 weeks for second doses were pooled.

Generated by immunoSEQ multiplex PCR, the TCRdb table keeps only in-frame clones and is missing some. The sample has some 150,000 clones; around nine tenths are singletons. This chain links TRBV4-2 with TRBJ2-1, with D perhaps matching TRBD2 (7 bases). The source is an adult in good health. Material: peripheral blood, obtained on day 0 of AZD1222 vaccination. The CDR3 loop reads CASSQDRGGPPGEQFF. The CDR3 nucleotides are TGTGCCAGCAGCCAAGATAGGGGGGGCCCCCCAGGTGAGCAGTTCTTC.